This TCR beta chain was recorded in a study of blood T cell repertoires in COVID-19. Study-wide context: Nucleic acid was either cDNA or gDNA, and it came from T cells, B-cell-depleted T cells, or PBMCs.

The method was immunoSEQ multiplex PCR; TCRdb's version includes in-frame clones alone and lacks a portion of them. The sample shows about 220,000 clones, around 90% of them seen only once. The sample holds one count of this clone. This CDR3 comprises 15 residues. From germline, CDR1 is SGHVS and CDR2 FNYEAQ. The V and J ends lost 5 bases and 0 bases respectively, with 13 bases between them. V gene TRBV7-6 combines with J gene TRBJ2-5; a possible D gene is TRBD1 (6 bases). The receptor was isolated from a woman under 40 who had recovered from COVID-19. Source material: PBMCs or T cells enriched from blood (not recorded which). CDR3 in DNA: TGTGCCAGCAGCCAACCAGGGGACCACCAAGAGACCCAGTACTTC. It yields the protein CASSQPGDHQETQYF. The full variable domain, rest sourced from reference TRBV7-6 and TRBJ2-5, is GAGVSQSPRYKVTKRGQDVALRCDPISGHVSLYWYRQALGQGPEFLTYFNYEAQQDKSGLPNDRFSAERPEGSISTLTIQRTEQRDSAMYRCASSQPGDHQETQYFGPGTRLLVL.